This T cell receptor beta chain was captured by sequencing in a study of radiotherapy plus CTLA-4 blockade in lung cancer. Study in general: For about 18% of patients, objective responses occurred, and around 31% had disease control. Findings of the study overall: Early clone dynamics of blood T cells, plus interferon-beta, reportedly predicted response best.

Measured with immunoSEQ multiplex PCR; TCRdb has only the in-frame clones, and not every one. This sample has 75,000 to 100,000 clones, with about 90% found just once. Deletions cut 4 bases from V and 7 bases from J, with 12 bases between. This CDR3 is 13 amino acids long. Germline values: CDR1 SGDLS, CDR2 YYNGEE. This clone is a singleton in its sample. Its matching antigen is unknown. This specimen was peripheral blood, taken from a patient treated with radiotherapy plus ipilimumab. The TCR originated in a human donor with non-small cell lung cancer that progressed on radiotherapy plus ipilimumab. The chain carries TRBV9 and TRBJ2-1, with D unclear. The CDR3 DNA reads TGTGCCAGCAGCATAAGGGCGGAGAATGAGCAGTTCTTC. Its translation: CASSIRAENEQFF.